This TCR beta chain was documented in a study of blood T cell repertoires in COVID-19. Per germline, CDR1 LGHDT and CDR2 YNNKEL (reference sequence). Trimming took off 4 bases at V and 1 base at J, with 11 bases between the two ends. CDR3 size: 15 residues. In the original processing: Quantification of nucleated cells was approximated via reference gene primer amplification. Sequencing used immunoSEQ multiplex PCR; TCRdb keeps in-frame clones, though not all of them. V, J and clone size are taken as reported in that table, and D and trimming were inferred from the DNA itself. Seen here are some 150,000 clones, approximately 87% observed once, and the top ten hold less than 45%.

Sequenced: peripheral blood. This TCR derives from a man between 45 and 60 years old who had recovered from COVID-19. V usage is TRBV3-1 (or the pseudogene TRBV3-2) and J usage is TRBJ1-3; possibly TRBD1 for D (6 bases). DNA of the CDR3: TGTGCCAGCAGCCTCCAACAGGGATCTGGAAACACCATATATTTT. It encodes CASSLQQGSGNTIYF.